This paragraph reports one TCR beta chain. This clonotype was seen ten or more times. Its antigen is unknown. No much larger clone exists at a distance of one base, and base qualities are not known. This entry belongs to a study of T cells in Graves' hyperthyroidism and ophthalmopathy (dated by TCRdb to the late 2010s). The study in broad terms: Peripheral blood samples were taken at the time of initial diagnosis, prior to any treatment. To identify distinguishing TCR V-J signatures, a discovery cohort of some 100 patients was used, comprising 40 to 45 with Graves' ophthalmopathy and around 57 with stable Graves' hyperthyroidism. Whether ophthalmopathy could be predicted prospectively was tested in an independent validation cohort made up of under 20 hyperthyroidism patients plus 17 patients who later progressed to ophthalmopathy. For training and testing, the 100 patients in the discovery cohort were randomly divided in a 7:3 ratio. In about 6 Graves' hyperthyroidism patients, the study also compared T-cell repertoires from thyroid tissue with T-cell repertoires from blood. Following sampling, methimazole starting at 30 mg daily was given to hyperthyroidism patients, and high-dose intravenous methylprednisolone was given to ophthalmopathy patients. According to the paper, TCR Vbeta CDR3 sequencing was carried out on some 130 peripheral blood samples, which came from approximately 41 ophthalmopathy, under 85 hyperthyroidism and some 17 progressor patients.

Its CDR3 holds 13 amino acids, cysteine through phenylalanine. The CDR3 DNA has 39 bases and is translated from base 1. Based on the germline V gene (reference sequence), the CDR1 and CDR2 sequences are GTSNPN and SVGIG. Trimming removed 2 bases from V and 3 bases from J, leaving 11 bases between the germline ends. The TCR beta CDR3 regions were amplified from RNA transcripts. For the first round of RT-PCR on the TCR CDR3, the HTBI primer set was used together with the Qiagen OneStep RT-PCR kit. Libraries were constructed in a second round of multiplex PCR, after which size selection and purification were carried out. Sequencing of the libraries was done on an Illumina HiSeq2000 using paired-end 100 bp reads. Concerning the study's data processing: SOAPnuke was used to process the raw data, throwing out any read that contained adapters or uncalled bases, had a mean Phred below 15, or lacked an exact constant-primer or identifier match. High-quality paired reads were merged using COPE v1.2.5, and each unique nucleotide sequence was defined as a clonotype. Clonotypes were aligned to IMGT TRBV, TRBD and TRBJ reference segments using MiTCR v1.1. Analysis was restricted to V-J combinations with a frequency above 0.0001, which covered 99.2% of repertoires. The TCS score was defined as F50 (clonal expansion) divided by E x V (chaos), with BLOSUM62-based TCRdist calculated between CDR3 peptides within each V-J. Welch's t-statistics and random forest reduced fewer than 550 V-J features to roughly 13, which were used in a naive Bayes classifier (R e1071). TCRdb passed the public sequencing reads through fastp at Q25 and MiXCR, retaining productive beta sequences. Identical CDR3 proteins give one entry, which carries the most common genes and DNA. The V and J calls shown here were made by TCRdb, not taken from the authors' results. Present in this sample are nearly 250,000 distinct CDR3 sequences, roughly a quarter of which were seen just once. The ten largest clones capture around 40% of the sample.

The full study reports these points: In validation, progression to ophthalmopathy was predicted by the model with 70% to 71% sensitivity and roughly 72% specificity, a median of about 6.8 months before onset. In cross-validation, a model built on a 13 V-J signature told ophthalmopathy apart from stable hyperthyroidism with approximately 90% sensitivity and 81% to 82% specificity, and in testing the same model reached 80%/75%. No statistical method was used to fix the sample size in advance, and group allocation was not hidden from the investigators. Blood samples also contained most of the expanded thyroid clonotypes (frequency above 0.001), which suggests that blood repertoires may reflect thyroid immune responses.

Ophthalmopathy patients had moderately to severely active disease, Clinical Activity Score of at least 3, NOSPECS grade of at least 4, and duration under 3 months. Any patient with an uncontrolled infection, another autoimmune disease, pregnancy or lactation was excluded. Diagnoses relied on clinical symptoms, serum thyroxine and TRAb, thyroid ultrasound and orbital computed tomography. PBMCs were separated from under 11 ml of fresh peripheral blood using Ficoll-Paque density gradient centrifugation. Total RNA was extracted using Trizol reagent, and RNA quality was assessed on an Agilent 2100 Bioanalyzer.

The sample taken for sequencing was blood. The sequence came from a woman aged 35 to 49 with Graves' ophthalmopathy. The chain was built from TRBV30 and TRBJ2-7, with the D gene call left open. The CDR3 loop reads CAWSFGPVYEQYF. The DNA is TGTGCCTGGAGTTTTGGCCCTGTCTACGAGCAGTACTTC.